These 16 T cell receptor beta chains originate from one sample sequenced in a study of T cell responses to AZD1222 COVID-19 vaccine. Sequencing used immunoSEQ multiplex PCR; TCRdb keeps in-frame clones, though not all of them. The sample has over 120,000 clones; roughly 87% are singletons. The sample here was peripheral blood, taken 28 days after the second dose of the MenACWY control vaccine. The receptor source for this set is an adult who received the MenACWY meningococcal vaccine as a control.

J is TRBJ2-1 and V is TRBV24-1; TRBD1 or TRBD2 may be the D gene (6 bases each). The CDR3 is 18 residues long. The germline gives CDR1 KGHDR, CDR2 SFDVKD. The V and J ends lost 3 bases and 0 bases respectively, with 17 bases between them. This CDR3 reads CATSDPPGAPSSYNEQFF. Written as DNA, the CDR3 is TGTGCCACCAGTGATCCCCCGGGGGCACCGAGCTCCTACAATGAGCAGTTCTTC.

The chain uses TRBV30 and TRBJ2-1; D unclear. The V end was cut by 4 bases, the J end by 5 bases, with 15 bases between. Germline V gene lookup returns CDR1 GTSNPN and CDR2 SVGIG (reference sequence). The CDR3 is 14 amino acids. This CDR3 reads CAWNLLNFHNEQFF. CDR3 DNA sequence: TGTGCCTGGAACCTCCTCAACTTCCACAATGAGCAGTTCTTC.

V usage is TRBV3-1 (or the pseudogene TRBV3-2) and J usage is TRBJ2-2; D gene ambiguous. V was trimmed by 6 bases and J by 6 bases, leaving 11 bases between them. Germline CDR1 LGHDT, CDR2 YNNKEL (reference sequence). The CDR3 is made up of 13 amino acids. CDR3: CASSPNKAGELFF. CDR3 in DNA: TGTGCCAGCAGTCCAAATAAGGCCGGGGAGCTGTTTTTT.

This clone was recorded once. This sequence joins TRBV6-2 or TRBV6-3 and TRBJ1-2; 8 bases are a match to TRBD1. The CDR3 runs 14 residues. V lost 2 bases to trimming and J lost 8 bases; unmatched junction nucleotides: 7. The V gene's germline CDR1 is MNHEY and CDR2 SVGEGT. The CDR3, as DNA: TGTGCCAGCAGTTACGATCAGGGGGCCTTCGGCTACACCTTC. Encoded protein: CASSYDQGAFGYTF.

The CDR3 nucleotides read TGTGCCAGCAGGGGAGGCTTTAGAGATACGCAGTATTTT. Translated: CASRGGFRDTQYF. The V call is TRBV12-3 or TRBV12-4, the J call TRBJ2-3, with D maybe TRBD2 (6 bases). V lost 6 bases, J lost 5 bases, and 12 bases lay in between. CDR3 length: 13 amino acids.

The CDR3 DNA reads as TGTGCCTGGGTCGGCAGCGGGTTCTACCGGGGTACGCAGTATTTT. This encodes CAWVGSGFYRGTQYF. The rearrangement uses TRBV30 and TRBJ2-3; TRBD2 might be the D (6 bases). The germline V gene has CDR1 GTSNPN and CDR2 SVGIG (reference sequence). The CDR3 covers 15 residues. With 5 bases removed from V and 8 bases from J, the gap between germline ends came to 23 bases.

The rearrangement uses TRBV3-1 (or the pseudogene TRBV3-2) and TRBJ1-1; D may be TRBD1 (5 bases). V was clipped by 1 base and J by 1 base, with 10 bases between them. This CDR3 spans 15 amino acids. The germline V gene encodes CDR1 LGHDT and CDR2 YNNKEL (reference sequence). The CDR3 DNA reads TGTGCCAGCAGCCAAGGAAGCCAGGGGAACACTGAAGCTTTCTTT. Translation: CASSQGSQGNTEAFF.

The chain couples TRBV5-1 to TRBJ1-3; the match to TRBD2 covers 12 bases. The better agreement between TRBJ2-2 and the DNA end casts doubt on the J call. The CDR3 totals 17 residues. CDR1 and CDR2 from the germline V gene are SGHRS and YFSETQ. The CDR3 loop reads CASSLNLAGGYTGELFF. The CDR3 DNA sequence: TGCGCCAGCAGCTTGAACCTAGCGGGAGGGTACACCGGGGAGCTGTTTTTT.

The V gene is TRBV5-6, the J gene TRBJ2-5; TRBD1 agrees at 8 bases. CDR1 is SGHDT, CDR2 YYEEEE, per germline. The CDR3 has 13 amino acids. Trimming removed 7 bases from V and 3 bases from J; junction bases left unmatched: 5. CDR3 sequence (DNA): TGTGCCAGCGTGGAACAGGGGGAAGAGACCCAGTACTTC. It yields the protein CASVEQGEETQYF.

This chain links TRBV6-5 with TRBJ2-7; 9 bases fit TRBD1. Germline loops: CDR1 MNHEY, CDR2 SVGAGI. After removal of 8 bases from V and 8 bases from J, the junction contained 7 bases not matched to a gene. This CDR3 has 12 amino acids. The DNA for the CDR3 is TGTGCCAGCCGGGACAGGGTTAGACAGCAGTACTTC. It encodes CASRDRVRQQYF.

This clone was picked up one time. The chain uses TRBV7-2 and TRBJ2-1, with D unresolved. This CDR3 has 14 residues. CDR1 and CDR2 (germline): SGHTA, FQGNSA. Deletions cut 3 bases from V and 5 bases from J, with 11 bases between. CDR3 residues: CASSFNRQNNEQFF. For the CDR3, the DNA is TGTGCCAGCAGCTTTAATCGTCAGAACAATGAGCAGTTCTTC.

The V call is TRBV19, the J call TRBJ1-5; 7 nucleotides align to TRBD1. The junction had 10 bases not matched to a gene; V was cut back by 5 bases and J by 3 bases. The CDR3 sequence is 16 residues long. The germline gives CDR1 LNHDA, CDR2 SQIVND (reference sequence). The CDR3 reads CASSLIRGSYNQPQHF. The CDR3, as DNA: TGTGCCAGTAGTCTCATCAGGGGGTCATACAATCAGCCCCAGCATTTT.

The J gene is TRBJ1-2, the V gene TRBV5-5; 10 bases are a match to TRBD1. The CDR3 consists of 14 residues. V was clipped by 4 bases and J by 6 bases; unmatched bases: 6. Germline CDR1 SGHKS, CDR2 YYEKEE (reference sequence). CDR3 sequence (DNA): TGTGCCAGCAGCCCGGGACAGGGGACGGATGGCTACACCTTC. It encodes CASSPGQGTDGYTF. The full variable domain, its missing parts supplied by reference TRBV5-5 and TRBJ1-2, is DAGVTQSPTHLIKTRGQQVTLRCSPISGHKSVSWYQQVLGQGPQFIFQYYEKEERGRGNFPDRFSARQFPNYSSELNVNALLLGDSALYLCASSPGQGTDGYTFGSGTRLTVV.

The V and J genes are TRBV11-3 and TRBJ2-2; possible D gene TRBD1, 6 bases. V was clipped by 4 bases and J by 6 bases, with 12 bases between them. CDR1 and CDR2 (germline): SGHNT, YENEEA. CDR3 length: 14 residues. CDR3 region: CASSYHREPGELFF. The CDR3 nucleotides read TGTGCCAGCAGCTATCACAGGGAACCCGGGGAGCTGTTTTTT.

The chain has TRBV6-5 and TRBJ2-7, with TRBD2 matching 15 bases. The length of the CDR3 is 14 residues. Losses at the gene ends were 6 bases for V and 11 bases for J; bases not matched to a gene: 8. Looked up from germline, CDR1 is MNHEY and CDR2 is SVGAGI. DNA for the CDR3: TGTGCCAGCAGATTCGGACTAGCGGGAGGGGAGGAGTACTTC. It yields the protein CASRFGLAGGEEYF.

The chain has TRBV18 and TRBJ1-2; TRBD1 aligns across 8 bases. Germline values: CDR1 KGHSH, CDR2 LQKENI. The trim removed 6 bases at V and 4 bases at J, leaving 7 bases unmatched. The CDR3 sequence is 14 residues long. The CDR3 DNA is TGTGCCAGCTCGCCGGGACAGGCAATCTATGGCTACACCTTC. Its translation is CASSPGQAIYGYTF.